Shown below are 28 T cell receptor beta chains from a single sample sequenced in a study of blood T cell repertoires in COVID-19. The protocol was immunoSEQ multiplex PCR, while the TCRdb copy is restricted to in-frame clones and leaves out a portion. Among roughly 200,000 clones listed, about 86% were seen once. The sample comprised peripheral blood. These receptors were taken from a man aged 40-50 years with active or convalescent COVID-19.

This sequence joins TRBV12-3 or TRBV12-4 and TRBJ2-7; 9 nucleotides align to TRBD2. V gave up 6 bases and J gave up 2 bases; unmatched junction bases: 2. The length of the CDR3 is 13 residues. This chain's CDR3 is CASRSGGPYEQYF. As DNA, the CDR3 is TGTGCCAGCAGAAGCGGGGGGCCCTACGAGCAGTACTTC.

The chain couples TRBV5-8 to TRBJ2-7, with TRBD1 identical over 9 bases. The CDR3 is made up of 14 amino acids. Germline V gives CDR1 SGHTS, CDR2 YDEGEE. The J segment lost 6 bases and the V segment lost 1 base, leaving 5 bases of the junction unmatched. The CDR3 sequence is CASSLIGTGLEQYF. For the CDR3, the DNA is TGTGCCAGCAGCTTGATAGGGACAGGGCTCGAGCAGTACTTC. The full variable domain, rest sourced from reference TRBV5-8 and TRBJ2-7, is EAGVTQSPTHLIKTRGQQATLRCSPISGHTSVYWYQQALGLGLQFLLWYDEGEERNRGNFPPRFSGRQFPNYSSELNVNALELEDSALYLCASSLIGTGLEQYFGPGTRLTVT.

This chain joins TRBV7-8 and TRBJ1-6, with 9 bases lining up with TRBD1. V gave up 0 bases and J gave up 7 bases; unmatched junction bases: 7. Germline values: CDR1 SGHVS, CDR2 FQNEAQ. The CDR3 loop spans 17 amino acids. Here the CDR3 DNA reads TGTGCCAGCAGCTTAGCGCCGGGACAGGGTCAGAATTCACCCCTCCACTTT. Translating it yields CASSLAPGQGQNSPLHF.

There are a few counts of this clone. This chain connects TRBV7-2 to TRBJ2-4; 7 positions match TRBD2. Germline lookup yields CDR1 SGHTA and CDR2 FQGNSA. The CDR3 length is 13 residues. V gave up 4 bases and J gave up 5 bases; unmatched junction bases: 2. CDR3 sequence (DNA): TGTGCCAGCAGCTGGGGGGGTCAAAACATTCAGTACTTC. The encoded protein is CASSWGGQNIQYF.

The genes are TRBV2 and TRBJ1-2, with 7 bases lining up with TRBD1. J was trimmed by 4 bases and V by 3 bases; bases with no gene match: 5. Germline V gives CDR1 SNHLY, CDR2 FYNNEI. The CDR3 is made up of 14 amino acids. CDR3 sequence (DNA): TGTGCCAGCAGTGATACAGGGGAGATCTATGGCTACACCTTC. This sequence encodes CASSDTGEIYGYTF.

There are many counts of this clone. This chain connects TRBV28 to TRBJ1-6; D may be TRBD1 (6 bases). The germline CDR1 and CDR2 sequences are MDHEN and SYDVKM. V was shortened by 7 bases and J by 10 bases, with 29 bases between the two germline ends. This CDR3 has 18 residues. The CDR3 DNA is TGTGCCAGCACCCGTGGTCGGAGATTCAGGGACAATCAGTCACCCCTCCACTTT. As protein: CASTRGRRFRDNQSPLHF.

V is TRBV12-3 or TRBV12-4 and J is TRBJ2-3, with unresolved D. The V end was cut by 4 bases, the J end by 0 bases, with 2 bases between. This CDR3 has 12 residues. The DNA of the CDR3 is TGTGCCAGCAGTTCTAGCACAGATACGCAGTATTTT. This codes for CASSSSTDTQYF.

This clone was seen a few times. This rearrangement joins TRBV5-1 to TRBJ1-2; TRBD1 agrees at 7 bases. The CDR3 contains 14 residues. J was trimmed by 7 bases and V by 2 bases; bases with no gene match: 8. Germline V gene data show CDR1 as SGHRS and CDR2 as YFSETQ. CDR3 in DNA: TGCGCCAGCAGCTTAGACAGGGAGGTACTTGGCTACACCTTC. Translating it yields CASSLDREVLGYTF.

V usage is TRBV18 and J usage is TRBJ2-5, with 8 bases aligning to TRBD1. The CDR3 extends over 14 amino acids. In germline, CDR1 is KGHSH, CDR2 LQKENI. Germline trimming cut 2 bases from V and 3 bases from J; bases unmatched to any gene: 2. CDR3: CASSPTGQEETQYF. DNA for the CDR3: TGTGCCAGCTCACCAACGGGACAGGAAGAGACCCAGTACTTC.

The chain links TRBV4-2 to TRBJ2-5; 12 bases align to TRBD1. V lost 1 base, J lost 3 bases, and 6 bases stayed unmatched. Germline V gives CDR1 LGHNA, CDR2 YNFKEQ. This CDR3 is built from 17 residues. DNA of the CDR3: TGTGCCAGCAGCCAAGGAGGGACAGGGGGCTCGGAAGAGACCCAGTACTTC. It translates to CASSQGGTGGSEETQYF.

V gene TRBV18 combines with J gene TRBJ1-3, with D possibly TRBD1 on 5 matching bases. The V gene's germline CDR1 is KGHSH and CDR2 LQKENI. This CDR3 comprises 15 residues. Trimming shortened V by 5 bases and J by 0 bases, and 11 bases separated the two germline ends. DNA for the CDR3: TGTGCCAGCTCAGCAATGGACACCTCTGGAAACACCATATATTTT. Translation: CASSAMDTSGNTIYF. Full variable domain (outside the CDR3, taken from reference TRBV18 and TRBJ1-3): NAGVMQNPRHLVRRRGQEARLRCSPMKGHSHVYWYRQLPEEGLKFMVYLQKENIIDESGMPKERFSAEFPKEGPSILRIQQVVRGDSAAYFCASSAMDTSGNTIYFGEGSWLTVV.

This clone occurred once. The CDR3 sequence: CASSLRGGARTEAFF. The CDR3 DNA reads as TGCGCCAGCAGCCTCCGGGGGGGGGCACGGACTGAAGCTTTCTTT. The chain combines TRBV5-1 with TRBJ1-1; possibly TRBD1 for D (6 bases). Germline values: CDR1 SGHRS, CDR2 YFSETQ. This CDR3 is built from 15 residues. Trimming pared 4 bases from V and 5 bases from J, leaving 18 bases between.

The CDR3 DNA sequence: TGTGCCTGGAGCGACAGTACGTATCAGCCCCAGCATTTT. Its translation: CAWSDSTYQPQHF. This chain connects TRBV30 to TRBJ1-5, with a possible D match to TRBD1 (5 bases). Per germline, CDR1 GTSNPN and CDR2 SVGIG (reference sequence). V lost 3 bases and J 5 bases, leaving 11 bases between the germline ends. This CDR3 region has 13 residues.

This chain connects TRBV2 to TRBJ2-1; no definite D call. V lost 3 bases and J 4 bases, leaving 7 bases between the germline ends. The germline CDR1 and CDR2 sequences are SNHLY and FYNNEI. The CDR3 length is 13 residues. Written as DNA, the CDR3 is TGTGCCAGCAGTGATAGTTCTTACAATGAGCAGTTCTTC. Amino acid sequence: CASSDSSYNEQFF.

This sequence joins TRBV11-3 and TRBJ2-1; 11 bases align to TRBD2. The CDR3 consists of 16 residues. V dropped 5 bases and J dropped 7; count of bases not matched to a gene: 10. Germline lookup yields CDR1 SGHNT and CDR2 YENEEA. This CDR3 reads CASSLGTSGGRNEQFF. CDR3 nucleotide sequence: TGTGCCAGCAGCCTAGGGACTAGCGGTGGTCGGAATGAGCAGTTCTTC.

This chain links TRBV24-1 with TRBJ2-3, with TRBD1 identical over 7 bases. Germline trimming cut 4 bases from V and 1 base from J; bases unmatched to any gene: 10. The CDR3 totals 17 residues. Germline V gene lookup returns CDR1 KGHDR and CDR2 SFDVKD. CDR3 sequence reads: CATSEPQTGIGTDTQYF. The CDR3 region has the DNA TGTGCCACCAGTGAACCTCAGACAGGGATAGGCACAGATACGCAGTATTTT.

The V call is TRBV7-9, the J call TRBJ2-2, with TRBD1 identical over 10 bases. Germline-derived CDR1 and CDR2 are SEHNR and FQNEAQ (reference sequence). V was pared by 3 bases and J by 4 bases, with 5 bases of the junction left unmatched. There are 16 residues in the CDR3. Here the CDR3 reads CASSLRTGGRTGELFF. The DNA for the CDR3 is TGTGCCAGCAGCTTGCGGACAGGGGGACGCACCGGGGAGCTGTTTTTT.

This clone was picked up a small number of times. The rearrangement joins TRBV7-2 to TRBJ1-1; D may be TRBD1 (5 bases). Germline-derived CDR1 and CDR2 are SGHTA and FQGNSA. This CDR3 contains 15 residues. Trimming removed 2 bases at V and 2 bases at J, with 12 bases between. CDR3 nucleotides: TGTGCCAGCAGCTTAAATTCACAGGTAAACACTGAAGCTTTCTTT. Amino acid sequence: CASSLNSQVNTEAFF.

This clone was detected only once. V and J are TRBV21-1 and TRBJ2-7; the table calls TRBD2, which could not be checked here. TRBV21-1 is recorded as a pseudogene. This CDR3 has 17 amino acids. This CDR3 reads CASTGWGLAGDPYEQYF. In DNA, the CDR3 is TGTGCCAGCACCGGATGGGGACTAGCGGGAGATCCCTACGAGCAGTACTTC.

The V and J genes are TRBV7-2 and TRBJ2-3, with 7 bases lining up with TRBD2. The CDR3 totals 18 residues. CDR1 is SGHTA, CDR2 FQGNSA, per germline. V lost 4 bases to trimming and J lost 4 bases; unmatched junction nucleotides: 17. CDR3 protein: CASSSTQKAGLVADTQYF. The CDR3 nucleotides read TGTGCCAGCAGCTCCACTCAAAAAGCCGGACTAGTTGCAGATACGCAGTATTTT.

The CDR3 here is CAGRQDPTNEKLFF. The DNA of the CDR3 is TGCGCCGGACGACAGGACCCAACTAATGAAAAACTGTTTTTT. The gene calls are TRBV5-1 and TRBJ1-4; a weak D match, TRBD1 (6 bases). This CDR3 contains 14 residues. V lost 10 bases and J lost 0, with 13 bases in between. Germline V gene sequence: CDR1 SGHRS, CDR2 YFSETQ.

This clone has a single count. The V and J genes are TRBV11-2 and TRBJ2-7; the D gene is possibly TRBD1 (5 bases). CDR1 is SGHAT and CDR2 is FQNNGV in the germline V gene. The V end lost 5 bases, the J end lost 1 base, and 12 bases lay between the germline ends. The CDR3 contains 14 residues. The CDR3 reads CASSPSGASYEQYF. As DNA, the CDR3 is TGTGCCAGCAGCCCTAGTGGGGCGTCCTACGAGCAGTACTTC.

The CDR3 loop reads CAWSSGSFGYTF. The CDR3 DNA is TGTGCCTGGAGTTCGGGGTCATTTGGCTACACCTTC. The chain uses TRBV30 and TRBJ1-2; D not resolved. V dropped 2 bases and J dropped 7 bases, with 11 bases sitting between them. Germline CDR1 reads GTSNPN; CDR2 reads SVGIG (reference sequence). The CDR3 runs to 12 residues.

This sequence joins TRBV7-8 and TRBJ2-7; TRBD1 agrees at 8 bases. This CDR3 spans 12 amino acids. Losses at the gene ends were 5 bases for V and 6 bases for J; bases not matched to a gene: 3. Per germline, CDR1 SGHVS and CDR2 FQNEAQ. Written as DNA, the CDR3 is TGTGCCAGCAGCCCGACAGGGGTCGAGCAGTACTTC. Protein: CASSPTGVEQYF.

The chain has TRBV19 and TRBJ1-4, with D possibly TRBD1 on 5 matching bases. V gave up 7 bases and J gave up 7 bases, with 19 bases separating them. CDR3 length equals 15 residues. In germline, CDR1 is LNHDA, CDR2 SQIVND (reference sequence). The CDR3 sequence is CASTLYSRVGEKLFF. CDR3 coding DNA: TGTGCCAGTACCTTATACTCCAGGGTGGGTGAAAAACTGTTTTTT.

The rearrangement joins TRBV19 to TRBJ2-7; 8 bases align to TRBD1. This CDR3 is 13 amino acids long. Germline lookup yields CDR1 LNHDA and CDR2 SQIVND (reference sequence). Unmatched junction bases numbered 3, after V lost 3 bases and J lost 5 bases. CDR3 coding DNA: TGTGCCAGTAGTATCGACAGGGGCGACGAGCAGTACTTC. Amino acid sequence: CASSIDRGDEQYF.

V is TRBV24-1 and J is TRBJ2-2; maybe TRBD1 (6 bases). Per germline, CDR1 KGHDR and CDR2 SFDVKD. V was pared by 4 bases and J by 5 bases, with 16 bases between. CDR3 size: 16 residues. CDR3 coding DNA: TGTGCCACCAGTGACGGGGCAGGGGTTGGGACCGGGGAGCTGTTTTTT. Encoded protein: CATSDGAGVGTGELFF.

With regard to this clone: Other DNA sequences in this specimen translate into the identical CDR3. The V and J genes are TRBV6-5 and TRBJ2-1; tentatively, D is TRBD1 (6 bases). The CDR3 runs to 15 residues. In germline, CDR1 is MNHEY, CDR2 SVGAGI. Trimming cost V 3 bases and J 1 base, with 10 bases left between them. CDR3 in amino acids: CASSYGGQSYNEQFF. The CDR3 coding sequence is TGTGCCAGCAGTTATGGCGGACAGTCCTACAATGAGCAGTTCTTC.